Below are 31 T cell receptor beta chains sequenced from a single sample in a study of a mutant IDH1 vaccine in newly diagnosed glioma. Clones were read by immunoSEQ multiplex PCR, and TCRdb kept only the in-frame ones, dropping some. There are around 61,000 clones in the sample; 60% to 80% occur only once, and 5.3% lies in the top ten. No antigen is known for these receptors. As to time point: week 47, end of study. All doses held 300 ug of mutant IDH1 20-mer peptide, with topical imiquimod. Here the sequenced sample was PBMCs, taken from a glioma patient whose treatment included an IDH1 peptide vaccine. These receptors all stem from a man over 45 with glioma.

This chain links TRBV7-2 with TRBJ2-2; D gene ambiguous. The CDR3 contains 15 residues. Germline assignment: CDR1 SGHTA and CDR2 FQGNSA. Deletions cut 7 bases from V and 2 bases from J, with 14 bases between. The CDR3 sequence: CASTLSWINTGELFF. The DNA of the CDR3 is TGTGCCAGCACCCTCTCTTGGATAAACACCGGGGAGCTGTTTTTT.

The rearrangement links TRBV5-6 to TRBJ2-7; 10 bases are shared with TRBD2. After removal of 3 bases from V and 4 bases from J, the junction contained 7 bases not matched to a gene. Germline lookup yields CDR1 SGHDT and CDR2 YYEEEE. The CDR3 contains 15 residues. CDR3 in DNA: TGTGCCAGCAGCTCCGCTAAGCGGGGGGGGTACGAGCAGTACTTC. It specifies CASSSAKRGGYEQYF. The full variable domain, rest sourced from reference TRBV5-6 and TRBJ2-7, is DAGVTQSPTHLIKTRGQQVTLRCSPKSGHDTVSWYQQALGQGPQFIFQYYEEEERQRGNFPDRFSGHQFPNYSSELNVNALLLGDSALYLCASSSAKRGGYEQYFGPGTRLTVT.

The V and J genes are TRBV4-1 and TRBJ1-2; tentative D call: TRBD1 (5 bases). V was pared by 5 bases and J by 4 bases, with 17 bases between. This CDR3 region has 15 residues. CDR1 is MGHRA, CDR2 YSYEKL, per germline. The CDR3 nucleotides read TGCGCCAGCAGCGGTCCCTTGAGGGGTACCTATGGCTACACCTTC. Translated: CASSGPLRGTYGYTF.

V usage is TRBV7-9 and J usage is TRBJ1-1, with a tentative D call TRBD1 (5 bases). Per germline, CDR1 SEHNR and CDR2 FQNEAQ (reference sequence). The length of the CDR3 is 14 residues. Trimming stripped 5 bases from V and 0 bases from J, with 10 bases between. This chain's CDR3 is CASSRKGVNTEAFF. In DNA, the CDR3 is TGTGCCAGCAGCCGGAAAGGGGTGAACACTGAAGCTTTCTTT.

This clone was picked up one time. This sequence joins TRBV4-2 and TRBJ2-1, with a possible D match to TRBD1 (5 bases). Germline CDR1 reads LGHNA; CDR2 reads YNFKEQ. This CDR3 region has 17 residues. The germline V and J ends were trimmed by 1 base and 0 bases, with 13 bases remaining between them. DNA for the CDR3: TGTGCCAGCAGCCAAGGGACCAGGGAAAGCTCCTACAATGAGCAGTTCTTC. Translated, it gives CASSQGTRESSYNEQFF.

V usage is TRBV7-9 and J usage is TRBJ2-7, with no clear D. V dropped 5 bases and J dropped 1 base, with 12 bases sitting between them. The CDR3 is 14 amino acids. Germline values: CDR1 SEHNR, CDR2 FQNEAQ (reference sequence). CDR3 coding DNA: TGTGCCAGCAGCCTAACGGGTCAGTCCTACGAGCAGTACTTC. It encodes CASSLTGQSYEQYF.

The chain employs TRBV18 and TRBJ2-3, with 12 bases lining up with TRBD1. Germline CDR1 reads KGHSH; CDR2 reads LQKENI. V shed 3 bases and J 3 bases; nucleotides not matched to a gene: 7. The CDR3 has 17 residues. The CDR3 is CASSPPTGQGATDTQYF. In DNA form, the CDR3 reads TGTGCCAGCTCACCCCCCACGGGACAGGGGGCGACAGATACGCAGTATTTT.

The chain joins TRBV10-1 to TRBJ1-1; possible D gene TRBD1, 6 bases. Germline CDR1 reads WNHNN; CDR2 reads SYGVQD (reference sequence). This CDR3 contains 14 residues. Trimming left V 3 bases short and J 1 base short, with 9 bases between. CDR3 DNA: TGCGCCAGCAGTGATACAGGGCGGAACACTGAAGCTTTCTTT. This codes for CASSDTGRNTEAFF.

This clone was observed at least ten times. The CDR3 region is CASSFAGATNEKLFF. The CDR3 nucleotides are TGTGCCAGCAGTTTTGCAGGGGCAACTAATGAAAAACTGTTTTTT. This rearrangement joins TRBV27 to TRBJ1-4, with D perhaps TRBD1 (6 bases). Germline CDR1 and CDR2: MNHEY and SMNVEV (reference sequence). V was cut by 3 bases and J by 0 bases, with 8 bases left in between. The CDR3 loop spans 15 amino acids.

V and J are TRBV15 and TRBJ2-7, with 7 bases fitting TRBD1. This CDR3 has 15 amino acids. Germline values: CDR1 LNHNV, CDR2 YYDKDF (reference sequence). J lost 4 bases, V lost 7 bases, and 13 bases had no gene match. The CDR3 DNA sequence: TGTGCCACCACCGAGCGGACAGGTGACCTGTACGAGCAGTACTTC. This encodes CATTERTGDLYEQYF.

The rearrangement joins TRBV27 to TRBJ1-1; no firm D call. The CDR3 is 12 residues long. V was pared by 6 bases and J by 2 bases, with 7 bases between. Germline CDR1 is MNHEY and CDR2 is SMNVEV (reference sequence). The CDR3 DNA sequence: TGTGCCAGCAGGGGCGCAAACACTGAAGCTTTCTTT. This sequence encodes CASRGANTEAFF.

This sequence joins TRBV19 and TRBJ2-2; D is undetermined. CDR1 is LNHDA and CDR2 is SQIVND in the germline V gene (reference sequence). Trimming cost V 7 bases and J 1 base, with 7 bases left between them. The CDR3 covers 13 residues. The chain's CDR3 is CASIPGNTGELFF. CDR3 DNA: TGTGCCAGTATCCCAGGGAACACCGGGGAGCTGTTTTTT. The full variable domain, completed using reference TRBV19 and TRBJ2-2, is DGGITQSPKYLFRKEGQNVTLSCEQNLNHDAMYWYRQDPGQGLRLIYYSQIVNDFQKGDIAEGYSVSREKKESFPLTVTSAQKNPTAFYLCASIPGNTGELFFGEGSRLTVL.

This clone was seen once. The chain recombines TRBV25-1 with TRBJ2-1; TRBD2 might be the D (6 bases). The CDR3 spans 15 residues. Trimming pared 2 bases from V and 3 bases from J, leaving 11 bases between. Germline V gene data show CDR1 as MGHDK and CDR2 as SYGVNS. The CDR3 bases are TGTGCCAGCAGTGAAGGCGGAGGGGACTACAATGAGCAGTTCTTC. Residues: CASSEGGGDYNEQFF.

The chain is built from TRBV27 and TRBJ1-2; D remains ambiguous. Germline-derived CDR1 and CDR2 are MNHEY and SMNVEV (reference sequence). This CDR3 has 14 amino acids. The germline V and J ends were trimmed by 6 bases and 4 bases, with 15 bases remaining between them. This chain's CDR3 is CASSPTGRGYGYTF. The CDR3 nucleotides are TGTGCCAGCAGCCCAACCGGACGGGGCTATGGCTACACCTTC.

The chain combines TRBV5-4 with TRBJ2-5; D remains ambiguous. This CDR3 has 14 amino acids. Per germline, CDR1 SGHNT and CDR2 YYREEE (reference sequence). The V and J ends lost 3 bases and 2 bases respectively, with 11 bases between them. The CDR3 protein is CASSSIPLQETQYF. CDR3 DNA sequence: TGTGCCAGCAGCTCGATCCCTCTACAAGAGACCCAGTACTTC.

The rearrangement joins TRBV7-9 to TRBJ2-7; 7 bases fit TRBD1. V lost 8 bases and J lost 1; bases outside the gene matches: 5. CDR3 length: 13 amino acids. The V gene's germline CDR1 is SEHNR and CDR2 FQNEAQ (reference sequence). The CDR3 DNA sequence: TGTGCCAGCGCCGGGACAGCGTCCTACGAGCAGTACTTC. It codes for CASAGTASYEQYF.

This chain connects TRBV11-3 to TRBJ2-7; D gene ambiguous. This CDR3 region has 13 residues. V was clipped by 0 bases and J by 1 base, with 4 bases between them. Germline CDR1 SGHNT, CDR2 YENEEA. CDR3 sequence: CASSLDSSYEQYF. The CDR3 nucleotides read TGTGCCAGCAGCTTAGACAGTTCCTACGAGCAGTACTTC.

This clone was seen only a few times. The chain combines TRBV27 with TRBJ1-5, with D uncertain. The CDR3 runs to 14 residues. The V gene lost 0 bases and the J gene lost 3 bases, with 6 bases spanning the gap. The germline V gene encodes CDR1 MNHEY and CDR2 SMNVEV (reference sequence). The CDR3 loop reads CASSLSGYNQPQHF. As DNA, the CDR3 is TGTGCCAGCAGTTTATCGGGGTACAATCAGCCCCAGCATTTT.

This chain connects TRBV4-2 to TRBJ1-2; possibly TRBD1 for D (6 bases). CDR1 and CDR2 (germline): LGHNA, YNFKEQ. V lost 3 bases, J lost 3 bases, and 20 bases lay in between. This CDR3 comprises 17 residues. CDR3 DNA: TGTGCCAGCAGCCAGGAACCGACAGGAAGGACCGACTATGGCTACACCTTC. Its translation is CASSQEPTGRTDYGYTF.

As DNA, the CDR3 is TGTGCCAGCAGCGCCCCTAACTATGGCTACACCTTC. It codes for CASSAPNYGYTF. The J gene is TRBJ1-2, the V gene TRBV7-2; D is undetermined. There are 12 residues in the CDR3. Trimming pared 5 bases from V and 0 bases from J, leaving 4 bases between. Germline assignment: CDR1 SGHTA and CDR2 FQGNSA.

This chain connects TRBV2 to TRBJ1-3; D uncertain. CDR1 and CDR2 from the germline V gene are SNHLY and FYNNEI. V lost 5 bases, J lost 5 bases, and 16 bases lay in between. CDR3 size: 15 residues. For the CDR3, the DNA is TGTGCCAGCAGTCTCGACCGGGAGCGCAGAAACACCATATATTTT. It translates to CASSLDRERRNTIYF.

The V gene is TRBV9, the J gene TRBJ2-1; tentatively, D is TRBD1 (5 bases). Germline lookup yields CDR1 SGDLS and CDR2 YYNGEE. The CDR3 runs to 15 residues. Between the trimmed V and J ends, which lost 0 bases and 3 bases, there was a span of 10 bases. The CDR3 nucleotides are TGTGCCAGCAGCGTAGAGACAGCGATCTACAATGAGCAGTTCTTC. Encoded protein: CASSVETAIYNEQFF.

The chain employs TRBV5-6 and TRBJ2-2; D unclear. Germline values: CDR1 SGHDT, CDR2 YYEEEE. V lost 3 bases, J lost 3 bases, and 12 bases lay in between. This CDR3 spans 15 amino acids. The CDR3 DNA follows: TGTGCCAGCAGCTCCCGAACAGAGTACACCGGGGAGCTGTTTTTT. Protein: CASSSRTEYTGELFF.

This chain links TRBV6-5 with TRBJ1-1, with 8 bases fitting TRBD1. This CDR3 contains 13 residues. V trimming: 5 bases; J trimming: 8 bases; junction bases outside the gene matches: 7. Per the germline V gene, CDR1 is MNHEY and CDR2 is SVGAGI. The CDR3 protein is CASSETGGWEAFF. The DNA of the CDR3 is TGTGCCAGCAGTGAAACAGGGGGTTGGGAAGCTTTCTTT.

CDR3 DNA sequence: TGTGCCTGGAGCCCAAGAGGGGGGGGCTACATGAACACTGAAGCTTTCTTT. Translated: CAWSPRGGGYMNTEAFF. The rearrangement links TRBV30 to TRBJ1-1; possible D gene TRBD1, 6 bases. The germline CDR1 and CDR2 sequences are GTSNPN and SVGIG (reference sequence). The CDR3 loop spans 17 amino acids. V was cut by 3 bases and J by 0 bases, with 20 bases left in between.

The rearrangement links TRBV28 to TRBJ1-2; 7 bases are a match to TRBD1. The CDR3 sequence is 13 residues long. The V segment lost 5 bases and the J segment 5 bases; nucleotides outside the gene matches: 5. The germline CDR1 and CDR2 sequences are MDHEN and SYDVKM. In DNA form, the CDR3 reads TGTGCCAGCAGTACGGGACAGCCTTATGGCTACACCTTC. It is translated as CASSTGQPYGYTF.

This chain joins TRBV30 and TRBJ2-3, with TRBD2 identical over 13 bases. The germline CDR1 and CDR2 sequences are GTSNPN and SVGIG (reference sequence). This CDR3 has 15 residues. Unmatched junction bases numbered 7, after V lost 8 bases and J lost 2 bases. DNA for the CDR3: TGTGCCGGGGGACTAGCGGGGACAGACACAGATACGCAGTATTTT. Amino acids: CAGGLAGTDTDTQYF.

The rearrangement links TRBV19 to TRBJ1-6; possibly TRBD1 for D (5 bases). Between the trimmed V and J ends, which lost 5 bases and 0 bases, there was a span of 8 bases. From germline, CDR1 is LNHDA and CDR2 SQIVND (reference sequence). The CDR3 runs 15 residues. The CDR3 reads CASSPGSSYNSPLHF. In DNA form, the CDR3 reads TGTGCCAGTAGTCCAGGGAGCTCCTATAATTCACCCCTCCACTTT.

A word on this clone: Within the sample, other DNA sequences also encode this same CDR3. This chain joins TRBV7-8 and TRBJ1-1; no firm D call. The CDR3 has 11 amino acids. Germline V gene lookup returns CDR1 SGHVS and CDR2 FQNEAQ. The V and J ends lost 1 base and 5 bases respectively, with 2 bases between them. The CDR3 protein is CASSLGTEAFF. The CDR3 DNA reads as TGTGCCAGCAGCTTAGGTACTGAAGCTTTCTTT.

As DNA, the CDR3 is TGTGCCAGCAGCTTAGGGTGGGACACTACTGAAGCTTTCTTT. Translation gives CASSLGWDTTEAFF. V gene TRBV7-6 combines with J gene TRBJ1-1, with D perhaps TRBD1 (6 bases). The CDR3 sequence is 14 residues long. CDR1 is SGHVS and CDR2 is FNYEAQ in the germline V gene. The V end was cut by 1 base, the J end by 5 bases, with 11 bases between.

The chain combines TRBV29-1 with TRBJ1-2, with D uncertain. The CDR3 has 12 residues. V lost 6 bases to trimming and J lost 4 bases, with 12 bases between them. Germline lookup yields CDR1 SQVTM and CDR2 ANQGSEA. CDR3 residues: CSVLPDGYGYTF. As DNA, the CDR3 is TGCAGCGTCCTTCCTGACGGCTATGGCTACACCTTC.